Detailed here is one TCR beta chain. The antigen remains unidentified. Sequenced by immunoSEQ multiplex PCR; TCRdb stores in-frame clones only, minus some. This sample's clone table lists 6,800 or so clones. These data belong to a study of synovial regulatory T cells in juvenile arthritis. Study context: A few patients were therapy-naive; over 5 received methotrexate alone.

Median age around 12 years (2.4-22.9); median disease duration approximately seven years (0.2-19.1). General study results and limits: Synovial Tregs shared more CDR3 sequences with iaTregs than other blood Tregs. iaTreg TCR repertoires were largely private across patients and partially overlapped synovial Teff and blood CPL.

Sequencing used Treg cells from blood. Subset denoted: remaining (HLA-DR-negative) circulating blood Treg cells. The clonotype originates from a donor between 2 and 35 years old with juvenile idiopathic arthritis.

CDR3 sequence reads: CASSSNYQPQHF. The rearrangement links TRBV7-2 to TRBJ1-5. The CDR3 extends over 12 amino acids. No DNA accompanies this entry. Germline loops: CDR1 SGHTA, CDR2 FQGNSA.